This T cell receptor beta chain appears in the sequencing data of a study of CD8 T cells in Susac syndrome. Broader study findings: In Susac syndrome, CD4+ T cell repertoires lacked any clonal expansion.

CD8+ and CD4+ T cells from blood underwent TCR beta sequencing. Recently defined diagnostic criteria for definite or probable disease were fulfilled by Susac syndrome patients. This clonotype was seen just once. What it binds is not known. An input of roughly 0.45 to 1 ug of RNA was subjected to reverse transcription using random hexamers. With immunoSEQ multiplex PCR, TCR beta CDR3 was amplified across 54 Vbeta and 13 Jbeta. TCRdb passed the immunoSEQ multiplex PCR reads through MiXCR, listing each CDR3 protein once. The data show tens of thousands of distinct CDR3 sequences, with about 93% seen just once and about 0.29% held by the top ten. V shed 4 bases and J 5 bases; nucleotides not matched to a gene: 4. This CDR3 region has 15 residues. CDR1 KGHSH and CDR2 LQKENI come from the germline V gene.

The sequenced sample was CD4+ T cells from PBMCs. This chain uses TRBV18 with TRBJ1-6, with 8 bases matching TRBD1. This clonotype originated in a human donor with Susac syndrome. For the CDR3, the DNA is TGTGCCAGCTCACACAAGGACAGGGATAATTCACCCCTCCACTTT. Translated: CASSHKDRDNSPLHF.